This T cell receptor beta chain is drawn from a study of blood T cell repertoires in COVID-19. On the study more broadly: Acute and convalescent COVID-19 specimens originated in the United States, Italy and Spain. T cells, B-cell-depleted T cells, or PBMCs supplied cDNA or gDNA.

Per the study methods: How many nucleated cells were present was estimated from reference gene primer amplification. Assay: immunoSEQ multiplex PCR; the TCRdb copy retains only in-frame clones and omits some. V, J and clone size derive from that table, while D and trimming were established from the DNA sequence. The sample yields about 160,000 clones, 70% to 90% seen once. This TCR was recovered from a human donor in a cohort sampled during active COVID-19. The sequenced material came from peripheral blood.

CDR3 residues: CASSWEQGLDGYTF. CDR3 sequence (DNA): TGCGCCAGCAGCTGGGAACAGGGGCTCGATGGCTACACCTTC. The V and J genes are TRBV5-1 and TRBJ1-2, with 7 bases lining up with TRBD1. Trimming removed 3 bases from V and 6 bases from J; junction bases left unmatched: 8. Looked up from germline, CDR1 is SGHRS and CDR2 is YFSETQ. This CDR3 has 14 amino acids.